This note documents a single T cell receptor beta chain sequence. These data originate in a study of identical twins. TCRdb re-analysed the 5' RACE reads in MiXCR, keeping a single row per CDR3 protein. This table has 200,000 to 250,000 distinct CDR3 sequences, 6.5% to 8% appearing once. These data were likewise used in another study, on T cells expressing NK-cell markers.

The specimen was CD8+ T cells sorted from blood. The TCR sequence derives from a woman under 30 in good health.

The CDR3, as DNA: TGTGCCAGCAGTCCGGACAGTATGACAGTTGAGCAGTACTTC. This gives the protein CASSPDSMTVEQYF. The chain recombines TRBV2 with TRBJ2-7, with D possibly matching TRBD1 (6 bases). CDR1 is SNHLY, CDR2 FYNNEI, per germline. CDR3 length equals 14 residues. V gave up 5 bases and J gave up 7 bases, with 18 bases separating them.